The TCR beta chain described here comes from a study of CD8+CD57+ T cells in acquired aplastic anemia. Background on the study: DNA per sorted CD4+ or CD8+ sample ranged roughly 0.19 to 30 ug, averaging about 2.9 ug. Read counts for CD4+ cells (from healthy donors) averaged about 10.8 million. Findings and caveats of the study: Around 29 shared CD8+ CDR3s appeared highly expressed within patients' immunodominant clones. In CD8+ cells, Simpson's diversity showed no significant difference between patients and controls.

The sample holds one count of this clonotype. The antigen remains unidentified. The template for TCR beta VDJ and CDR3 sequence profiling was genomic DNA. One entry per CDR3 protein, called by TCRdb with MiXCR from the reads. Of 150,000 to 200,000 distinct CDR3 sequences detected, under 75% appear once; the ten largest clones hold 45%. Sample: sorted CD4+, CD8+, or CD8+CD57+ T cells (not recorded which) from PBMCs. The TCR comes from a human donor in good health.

CDR3 nucleotide sequence: TGTGCCAGCAGCGGTGCCGGGACAGGGGGGGCCAATGGCTACACCTTC. It codes for CASSGAGTGGANGYTF. V gene TRBV9 combines with J gene TRBJ1-2; 11 positions agree with TRBD1. Trimming removed 3 bases from V and 6 bases from J; junction bases left unmatched: 10. The CDR3 is 16 amino acids. CDR1 and CDR2 (germline): SGDLS, YYNGEE.